The 31 T cell receptor beta chains presented below share a single source sample, sequenced in a study of cytomegalovirus exposure and HLA in healthy donors. TCRdb's table, derived via immunoSEQ multiplex PCR, lists solely in-frame clones and lacks some. The repertoire holds 150,000 or so clones, 70% to 90% seen once, with around 6% in the top ten. Sequencing was carried out using PBMCs. Receptors originate from a young woman in good health and CMV-seropositive.

This clone has only a few counts. This chain uses TRBV2 with TRBJ1-2; D gene ambiguous. Trimming stripped 6 bases from V and 8 bases from J, with 10 bases between. The CDR3 length is 11 residues. Germline V gene lookup returns CDR1 SNHLY and CDR2 FYNNEI. This CDR3 reads CASSGAVGYTF. For the CDR3, the DNA is TGTGCCAGCAGCGGAGCGGTAGGCTACACCTTC.

The chain couples TRBV5-1 to TRBJ2-7; 10 positions match TRBD2. Germline CDR1 SGHRS, CDR2 YFSETQ. V dropped 2 bases and J dropped 5; count of bases not matched to a gene: 7. This CDR3 is 15 amino acids long. CDR3 nucleotide sequence: TGCGCCAGCAGCTTCGCAGCGGGAGGGCCTGACGAGCAGTACTTC. This gives the protein CASSFAAGGPDEQYF. Full variable domain (outside the CDR3, taken from reference TRBV5-1 and TRBJ2-7): KAGVTQTPRYLIKTRGQQVTLSCSPISGHRSVSWYQQTPGQGLQFLFEYFSETQRNKGNFPGRFSGRQFSNSRSEMNVSTLELGDSALYLCASSFAAGGPDEQYFGPGTRLTVT.

This clone was counted once. The rearrangement joins TRBV28 to TRBJ1-2; 7 bases match TRBD1. The CDR3 runs 16 residues. V shed 1 base, J shed 2 bases, and the junction held 7 bases outside the gene matches. Germline-derived CDR1 and CDR2 are MDHEN and SYDVKM. For the CDR3, the DNA is TGTGCCAGCAGTTTATTGGCCGGGGGACAGAACTATGGCTACACCTTC. As protein: CASSLLAGGQNYGYTF.

The CDR3 loop reads CASSPGGGSYEQYF. CDR3 in DNA: TGTGCCAGCTCCCCGGGGGGTGGGTCCTACGAGCAGTACTTC. The chain recombines TRBV28 with TRBJ2-7, with 7 bases matching TRBD2. This CDR3 comprises 14 residues. Germline V gene sequence: CDR1 MDHEN, CDR2 SYDVKM. V lost 8 bases and J lost 1; bases outside the gene matches: 8.

The chain links TRBV5-4 to TRBJ2-5, with D perhaps matching TRBD1 (6 bases). The CDR3 runs to 14 residues. The germline V gene encodes CDR1 SGHNT and CDR2 YYREEE (reference sequence). The V gene lost 4 bases and the J gene lost 12 bases, with 22 bases spanning the gap. CDR3 region: CASSPFLGQPAEYF. The CDR3 nucleotides read TGTGCCAGCAGCCCATTCCTTGGACAGCCCGCCGAGTACTTC. Based on the CDR3 plus reference TRBV5-4 and TRBJ2-5, the full variable domain is ETGVTQSPTHLIKTRGQQVTLRCSSQSGHNTVSWYQQALGQGPQFIFQYYREEENGRGNFPPRFSGLQFPNYSSELNVNALELDDSALYLCASSPFLGQPAEYFGPGTRLLVL.

The CDR3 reads CASSTEGGQPQHF. CDR3 coding DNA: TGTGCCAGCAGTACCGAGGGAGGCCAGCCCCAGCATTTT. The chain carries TRBV2 and TRBJ1-5; no definite D call. This CDR3 has 13 amino acids. Germline CDR1 reads SNHLY; CDR2 reads FYNNEI. V was cut by 5 bases and J by 7 bases, with 12 bases left in between. Supplemented by reference TRBV2 and TRBJ1-5, the full variable domain reads EPEVTQTPSHQVTQMGQEVILRCVPISNHLYFYWYRQILGQKVEFLVSFYNNEISEKSEIFDDQFSVERPDGSNFTLKIRSTKLEDSAMYFCASSTEGGQPQHFGDGTRLSIL.

Here the CDR3 DNA reads TGTGCCAGTAGTTCTAGCGGACTAGCGGGAAGCACAGATACGCAGTATTTT. Protein product: CASSSSGLAGSTDTQYF. The chain joins TRBV19 to TRBJ2-3; 12 nucleotides line up with TRBD2. The CDR3 spans 17 residues. The germline V gene has CDR1 LNHDA and CDR2 SQIVND (reference sequence). The ends lost 5 bases at V and 0 bases at J; junction bases unmatched: 6.

The rearrangement links TRBV4-2 to TRBJ2-1, with 8 bases identical to TRBD1. Germline V lookup: CDR1 LGHNA, CDR2 YNFKEQ. This CDR3 comprises 15 residues. The V segment lost 4 bases and the J segment 1 base; nucleotides outside the gene matches: 3. The CDR3 region is CASSLDRDSYNEQFF. CDR3 coding DNA: TGTGCCAGCAGCCTGGACAGGGATTCCTACAATGAGCAGTTCTTC.

The V call is TRBV9, the J call TRBJ2-7, with D hard to call. CDR3 size: 14 residues. The germline V gene has CDR1 SGDLS and CDR2 YYNGEE. V lost 4 bases and J 2 bases, leaving 13 bases between the germline ends. The DNA of the CDR3 is TGTGCCAGCAGCTCCACTCCTTCCGCCTACGAGCAGTACTTC. This translates into CASSSTPSAYEQYF.

The genes are TRBV6-6 and TRBJ1-5, with 8 bases identical to TRBD1. Germline V gives CDR1 MNHNY, CDR2 SVGAGI (reference sequence). J was trimmed by 6 bases and V by 2 bases; bases with no gene match: 3. The CDR3 totals 14 residues. The CDR3 DNA sequence: TGTGCCAGCAGTTACGGACAGGGCGGTCAGCCCCAGCATTTT. Protein product: CASSYGQGGQPQHF.

This chain uses TRBV29-1 with TRBJ1-2, with TRBD1 identical over 10 bases. CDR3 size: 14 residues. V shed 6 bases and J 3 bases; nucleotides not matched to a gene: 7. The germline V gene encodes CDR1 SQVTM and CDR2 ANQGSEA. CDR3 coding DNA: TGCAGCGTAGGGACAGGGGACACGGACTATGGCTACACCTTC. Its translation is CSVGTGDTDYGYTF.

The chain carries TRBV6-5 and TRBJ1-1, with D possibly TRBD1 on 5 matching bases. V lost 2 bases and J lost 5, with 15 bases in between. The germline gives CDR1 MNHEY, CDR2 SVGAGI. The CDR3 is 15 amino acids. CDR3: CASSYPGEGRTEAFF. Here the CDR3 DNA reads TGTGCCAGCAGTTACCCCGGGGAGGGGAGGACTGAAGCTTTCTTT.

V gene TRBV28 combines with J gene TRBJ1-1; 8 nucleotides line up with TRBD1. Losses at the gene ends were 6 bases for V and 0 bases for J; bases not matched to a gene: 6. Germline V gene lookup returns CDR1 MDHEN and CDR2 SYDVKM. The CDR3 sequence is 15 residues long. The CDR3 region has the DNA TGTGCCAGCAGGCTTACAGGGGGAATGAACACTGAAGCTTTCTTT. It specifies CASRLTGGMNTEAFF. The variable domain in full, with the rest retrieved from reference TRBV28 and TRBJ1-1, is DVKVTQSSRYLVKRTGEKVFLECVQDMDHENMFWYRQDPGLGLRLIYFSYDVKMKEKGDIPEGYSVSREKKERFSLILESASTNQTSMYLCASRLTGGMNTEAFFGQGTRLTVV.

The rearrangement links TRBV7-2 to TRBJ2-7; D is undetermined. The germline gives CDR1 SGHTA, CDR2 FQGNSA. This CDR3 is 14 amino acids long. The ends were cut back, 1 base at V and 0 bases at J, with 7 bases in the middle. The CDR3 is CASSLGPSSYEQYF. CDR3 nucleotides: TGTGCCAGCAGCTTAGGGCCCAGCTCCTACGAGCAGTACTTC.

This chain links TRBV7-9 with TRBJ2-1, with a weak D call TRBD2 (5 bases). V was trimmed by 6 bases and J by 9 bases, leaving 12 bases between them. This CDR3 is 12 amino acids long. Germline CDR1 reads SEHNR; CDR2 reads FQNEAQ (reference sequence). The CDR3 DNA follows: TGTGCCAGCAGAAAACTAGTGGTTGAGCAGTTCTTC. Its protein product is CASRKLVVEQFF.

V usage is TRBV5-1 and J usage is TRBJ1-1, with D possibly being TRBD1 (5 bases). V was trimmed by 0 bases and J by 8 bases, leaving 8 bases between them. The V gene's germline CDR1 is SGHRS and CDR2 YFSETQ. The CDR3 has 12 amino acids. The CDR3 sequence: CASSLEGSEAFF. The CDR3 bases are TGCGCCAGCAGCTTGGAGGGGTCAGAAGCTTTCTTT.

This clone was seen many times. This same CDR3 is encoded by further DNA sequences in the sample. The CDR3 region is CASSIRNSPLHF. The CDR3 DNA sequence: TGTGCCAGTAGTATCCGGAATTCACCCCTCCACTTT. The chain couples TRBV19 to TRBJ1-6; no reliable D call. Germline values: CDR1 LNHDA, CDR2 SQIVND (reference sequence). V lost 3 bases and J lost 7, with 4 bases in between. CDR3 length: 12 amino acids.

V and J are TRBV28 and TRBJ1-3; 8 bases line up with TRBD1. J was trimmed by 7 bases and V by 6 bases; bases with no gene match: 20. CDR1 MDHEN and CDR2 SYDVKM come from the germline V gene. The CDR3 spans 18 residues. CDR3 sequence: CASSPFGQGAKVVNTIYF. In DNA, the CDR3 is TGTGCCAGCAGCCCTTTTGGGCAGGGGGCAAAGGTGGTGAACACCATATATTTT.

The V gene is TRBV5-6, the J gene TRBJ2-1; 7 positions match TRBD1. CDR3 size: 14 residues. The junction had 3 bases not matched to a gene; V was cut back by 2 bases and J by 4 bases. Germline-derived CDR1 and CDR2 are SGHDT and YYEEEE. Here the CDR3 reads CASSFGTEYNEQFF. In nucleotides, the CDR3 is TGTGCCAGCAGCTTCGGGACAGAATACAATGAGCAGTTCTTC.

The rearrangement joins TRBV11-2 to TRBJ2-7, with D possibly TRBD1 on 5 matching bases. The CDR3 runs 12 residues. The germline V gene has CDR1 SGHAT and CDR2 FQNNGV. Trimming stripped 5 bases from V and 4 bases from J, with 9 bases between. The CDR3 sequence is CASSPAGYEQYF. The CDR3 bases are TGTGCCAGCAGCCCAGCAGGGTACGAGCAGTACTTC.

This chain connects TRBV2 to TRBJ2-2, with TRBD2 matching 7 bases. This CDR3 has 14 residues. Trimming took 9 bases from V and 2 from J; bases not matched to a gene: 6. Germline V gene lookup returns CDR1 SNHLY and CDR2 FYNNEI. Here the CDR3 DNA reads TGTGCCAGTTCCCGGGACTACAACACCGGGGAGCTGTTTTTT. Residues: CASSRDYNTGELFF.

This clone was seen a single time. The V gene is TRBV6-1, the J gene TRBJ1-2, with a possible D match to TRBD1 (6 bases). Germline loops: CDR1 MNHNS, CDR2 SASEGT. The length of the CDR3 is 14 residues. The V gene lost 7 bases and the J gene lost 4 bases, with 16 bases spanning the gap. The chain's CDR3 is CASNDLGQFYGYTF. CDR3 bases: TGTGCCAGCAACGACTTAGGACAGTTCTATGGCTACACCTTC.

The chain uses TRBV5-1 and TRBJ1-2, with D possibly matching TRBD1 (6 bases). Germline assignment: CDR1 SGHRS and CDR2 YFSETQ. The CDR3 length is 16 residues. The ends were cut back, 4 bases at V and 4 bases at J, with 20 bases in the middle. This CDR3 is CASSPEVDSWLYGYTF. For the CDR3, the DNA is TGCGCCAGCAGCCCAGAAGTGGACAGCTGGCTCTATGGCTACACCTTC.

The chain is built from TRBV11-2 and TRBJ2-3; 7 bases fit TRBD1. The CDR3 spans 16 residues. Trimming cost V 2 bases and J 0 bases; bases outside gene matches: 5. Germline V gene data show CDR1 as SGHAT and CDR2 as FQNNGV. CDR3 loop: CASSLHRGLSTDTQYF. The CDR3 DNA sequence: TGTGCCAGCAGCTTACACAGGGGCCTTAGCACAGATACGCAGTATTTT.

CDR3 nucleotides: TGTGCTAGTGGTTTGGGTGCTAGCGGGAGATATGCTTTCGACGAGCAGTACTTC. It translates to CASGLGASGRYAFDEQYF. The V and J genes are TRBV12-5 and TRBJ2-7; 10 bases line up with TRBD2. The V and J ends lost 1 base and 5 bases, in that order; junction bases with no gene match: 14. CDR3 length: 18 residues. CDR1 LGHNT and CDR2 FRNRAP come from the germline V gene.

The chain recombines TRBV18 with TRBJ1-1; 7 positions match TRBD1. With 5 bases clipped from V and 4 bases from J, the junction kept 7 bases outside the gene matches. Germline V gene sequence: CDR1 KGHSH, CDR2 LQKENI. CDR3 length: 14 amino acids. The CDR3 nucleotides read TGTGCCAGCTCAACAGCACAGGGGACCACTGAAGCTTTCTTT. Encoded protein: CASSTAQGTTEAFF.

The chain has TRBV14 and TRBJ2-7, with a possible D match to TRBD1 (6 bases). Looked up from germline, CDR1 is SGHDN and CDR2 is FVKESK. Deletions cut 4 bases from V and 3 bases from J, with 10 bases between. The CDR3 runs 13 residues. CDR3 sequence reads: CASSPLQGYEQYF. Here the CDR3 DNA reads TGTGCCAGCAGCCCACTACAGGGCTACGAGCAGTACTTC.

The J gene is TRBJ2-1, the V gene TRBV15, with D perhaps TRBD2 (6 bases). Germline V lookup: CDR1 LNHNV, CDR2 YYDKDF (reference sequence). V was trimmed by 0 bases and J by 5 bases, leaving 14 bases between them. This CDR3 comprises 16 residues. The CDR3 loop reads CATSRDKTSRNNEQFF. The CDR3 coding sequence is TGTGCCACCAGCAGAGATAAAACTAGCCGAAACAATGAGCAGTTCTTC.

V is TRBV19 and J is TRBJ1-5; D possibly corresponds to TRBD1 (5 bases). The germline V and J ends were trimmed by 3 bases and 4 bases, with 10 bases remaining between them. The germline gives CDR1 LNHDA, CDR2 SQIVND (reference sequence). The CDR3 extends over 14 amino acids. The CDR3 sequence: CASSMGQLNQPQHF. The CDR3 DNA follows: TGTGCCAGTAGTATGGGGCAGTTGAATCAGCCCCAGCATTTT.

The chain couples TRBV5-1 to TRBJ2-7; TRBD1 matches 7 bases. The junction had 7 bases not matched to a gene; V was cut back by 4 bases and J by 3 bases. The CDR3 contains 14 residues. Germline values: CDR1 SGHRS, CDR2 YFSETQ. The CDR3 DNA sequence: TGCGCCAGCAGCCCCGGGACAGATGGCTACGAGCAGTACTTC. It encodes CASSPGTDGYEQYF.

The CDR3: CASSERQGGPREQYF. CDR3 bases: TGTGCCAGCAGTGAGAGACAGGGGGGCCCCCGGGAGCAGTACTTC. The rearrangement joins TRBV2 to TRBJ2-7; 9 nucleotides align to TRBD1. Germline loops: CDR1 SNHLY, CDR2 FYNNEI. This CDR3 is built from 15 residues. With 3 bases clipped from V and 7 bases from J, the junction kept 10 bases outside the gene matches. The whole variable domain, remainder taken from reference TRBV2 and TRBJ2-7, is EPEVTQTPSHQVTQMGQEVILRCVPISNHLYFYWYRQILGQKVEFLVSFYNNEISEKSEIFDDQFSVERPDGSNFTLKIRSTKLEDSAMYFCASSERQGGPREQYFGPGTRLTVT.